Described below is a single T cell receptor beta chain sequence and its context. These data originate in a study of blood T cell repertoires in COVID-19. Whole-study context: T cells, B-cell-depleted T cells, or PBMCs supplied cDNA or gDNA.

V lost 2 bases and J 6 bases, leaving 10 bases between the germline ends. The CDR3 is 14 amino acids. Per the germline V gene, CDR1 is MGHDK and CDR2 is SYGVNS. Original data processing: The assay estimated nucleated cells by amplifying reference gene primers. Profiling relied on immunoSEQ multiplex PCR, and the TCRdb table lists in-frame clones only, not all of them. That table supplies the V and J calls and clone size; D and trimming were determined from the DNA. The sample consists of more than 200,000 clones, over 80% of them appearing once. The receptor comes from a man in his forties or fifties with acute or convalescent COVID-19. The specimen sequenced was peripheral blood. The J gene is TRBJ2-2, the V gene TRBV25-1, with a tentative D call TRBD1 (5 bases). The CDR3 coding sequence is TGTGCCAGCAGTGAACAGGGTACTCCCGGGGAGCTGTTTTTT. Protein sequence: CASSEQGTPGELFF.